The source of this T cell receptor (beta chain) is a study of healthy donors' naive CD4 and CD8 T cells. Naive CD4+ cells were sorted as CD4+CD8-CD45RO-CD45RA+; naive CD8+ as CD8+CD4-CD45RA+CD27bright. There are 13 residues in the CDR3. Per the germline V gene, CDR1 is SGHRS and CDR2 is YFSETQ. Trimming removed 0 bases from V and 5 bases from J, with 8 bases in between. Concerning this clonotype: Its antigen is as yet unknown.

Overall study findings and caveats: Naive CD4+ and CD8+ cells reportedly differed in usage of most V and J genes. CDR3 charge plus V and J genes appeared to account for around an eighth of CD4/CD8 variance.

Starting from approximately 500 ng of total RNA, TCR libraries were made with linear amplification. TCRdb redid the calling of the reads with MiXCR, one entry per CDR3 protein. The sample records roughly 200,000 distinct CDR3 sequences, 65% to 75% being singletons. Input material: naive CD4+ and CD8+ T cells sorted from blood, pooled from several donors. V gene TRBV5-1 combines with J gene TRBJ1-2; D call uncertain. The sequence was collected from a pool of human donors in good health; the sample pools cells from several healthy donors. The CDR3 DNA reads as TGCGCCAGCAGCTTGGACAGTAAATATGGCTACACCTTC. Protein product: CASSLDSKYGYTF.